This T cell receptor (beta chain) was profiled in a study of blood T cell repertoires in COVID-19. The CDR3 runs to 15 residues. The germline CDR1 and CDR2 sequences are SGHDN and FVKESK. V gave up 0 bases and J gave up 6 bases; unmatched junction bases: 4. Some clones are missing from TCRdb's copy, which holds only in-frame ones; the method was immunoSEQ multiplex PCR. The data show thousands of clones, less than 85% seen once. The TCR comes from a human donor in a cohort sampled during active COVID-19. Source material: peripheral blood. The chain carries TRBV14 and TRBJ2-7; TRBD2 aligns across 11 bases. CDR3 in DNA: TGTGCCAGCAGCCAAGAGACGGGGACTAGCGGCGAGCAGTACTTC. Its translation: CASSQETGTSGEQYF.